The entry below gives a single TCR beta chain sequence along with its context. Its antigen is as yet unknown. These data are taken from a study of blood T cells in healthy people across ages. Overall study results and limits: A strong correlation was found between TCR beta diversity and the percentage of naive T cells. When set beside aged donors, long-lived donors presented more naive CD4+ cells and higher diversity.

Alongside a J-beta primer mix, a sample-barcoded 5' primer served in a second PCR lasting roughly 6 to 11 cycles. All cDNA molecules were each tagged by a template-switch adaptor with 12 random nucleotides. Each CDR3 protein is one row after TCRdb ran MiXCR on the 5' RACE reads. The sample lists about a million distinct CDR3 sequences, about 48% occurring once. The CDR3 has 14 residues. Between the trimmed V and J ends, which lost 0 bases and 2 bases, there was a span of 8 bases. In germline, CDR1 is GTSNPN, CDR2 SVGIG (reference sequence). This chain uses TRBV30 with TRBJ2-1, with D perhaps TRBD2 (5 bases). The receptor was isolated from a man aged 25-45 years in good health. The sequencing sample was made of blood. DNA for the CDR3: TGTGCCTGGAGTGTTCTAGCAGCCTACAATGAGCAGTTCTTC. Encoded protein: CAWSVLAAYNEQFF.